This T cell receptor (beta chain) was sequenced for a study of T cell repertoires in cytomegalovirus infection. TCRdb re-derived calls from the reads in MiXCR, one entry per CDR3 protein. The sample contains about 770,000 distinct CDR3 sequences, just under 30% of which appear only once. A word on this clonotype: Its antigen is undetermined.

The V gene's germline CDR1 is SEHNR and CDR2 FQNEAQ (reference sequence). The CDR3 consists of 14 residues. The ends lost 4 bases at V and 8 bases at J; junction bases unmatched: 6. The source was cultured CD8+ T cells from PBMCs, collected from culture after CMV antigen stimulation. V is TRBV7-9 and J is TRBJ1-4, with 8 nucleotides matching TRBD1. This clonotype was sampled from a human donor in good health (CMV status not recorded). Some clones in this sample may be carry-over from other donors' samples. CDR3 in DNA: TGTGCCAGCAGCTCCGGGACAGGACCCGAAAAACTGTTTTTT. Translation: CASSSGTGPEKLFF. Drawing the rest from reference TRBV7-9 and TRBJ1-4, the complete variable domain is DTGVSQNPRHKITKRGQNVTFRCDPISEHNRLYWYRQTLGQGPEFLTYFQNEAQLEKSRLLSDRFSAERPKGSFSTLEIQRTEQGDSAMYLCASSSGTGPEKLFFGSGTQLSVL.